The clone carrying this TCR beta chain was observed at least ten times. It was RNA transcripts that yielded the amplified TCR beta CDR3 regions. A first-round RT-PCR of the TCR CDR3 used the HTBI primer set. TCRdb recomputed calls from the multiplex PCR reads with MiXCR, one row per CDR3 protein. In the table there are 600,000 to 900,000 distinct CDR3 sequences, 16% of which are singletons. The length of the CDR3 is 14 residues. V lost 0 bases to trimming and J lost 9 bases, with 12 bases between them. The germline V gene has CDR1 SEHNR and CDR2 FQNEAQ (reference sequence). This entry belongs to a study of T cells in Graves' hyperthyroidism and ophthalmopathy.

The chain uses TRBV7-9 and TRBJ2-4; possibly TRBD1 or TRBD2 for D (5 bases each). This clonotype was sampled from a man younger than 35 with Graves' hyperthyroidism. Specimen: blood. The CDR3 sequence is CASSLAGRTGIQYF. CDR3 sequence (DNA): TGTGCCAGCAGCTTAGCGGGACGTACTGGCATTCAGTACTTC. Looking up the rest from reference TRBV7-9 and TRBJ2-4 gives the full variable domain: DTGVSQNPRHKITKRGQNVTFRCDPISEHNRLYWYRQTLGQGPEFLTYFQNEAQLEKSRLLSDRFSAERPKGSFSTLEIQRTEQGDSAMYLCASSLAGRTGIQYFGAGTRLSVL.